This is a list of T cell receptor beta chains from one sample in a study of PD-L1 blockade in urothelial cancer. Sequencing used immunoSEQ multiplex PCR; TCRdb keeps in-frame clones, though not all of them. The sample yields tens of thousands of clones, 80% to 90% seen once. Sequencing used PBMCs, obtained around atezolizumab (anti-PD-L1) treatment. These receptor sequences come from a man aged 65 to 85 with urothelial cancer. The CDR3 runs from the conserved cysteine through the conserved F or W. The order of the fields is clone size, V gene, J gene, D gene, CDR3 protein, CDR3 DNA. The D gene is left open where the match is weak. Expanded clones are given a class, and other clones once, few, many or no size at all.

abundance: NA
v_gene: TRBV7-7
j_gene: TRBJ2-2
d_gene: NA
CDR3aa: CASSLEAGWNTGELFF
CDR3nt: TGTGCTAGCAGCTTAGAGGCAGGGTGGAACACCGGGGAGCTGTTTTTT

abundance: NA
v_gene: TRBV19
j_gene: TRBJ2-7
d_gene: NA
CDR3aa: CASSTLGSGEQYF
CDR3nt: TGTGCCAGTAGTACCCTAGGGAGCGGCGAGCAGTACTTC

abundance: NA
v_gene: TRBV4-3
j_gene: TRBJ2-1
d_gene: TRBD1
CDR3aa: CASSHQGQGEQFF
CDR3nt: TGCGCCAGCAGCCACCAAGGACAGGGTGAGCAGTTCTTC

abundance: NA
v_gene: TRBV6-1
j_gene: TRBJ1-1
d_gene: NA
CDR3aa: CASSEMWARDTEAFF
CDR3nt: TGTGCCAGCAGTGAAATGTGGGCGCGGGACACTGAAGCTTTCTTT

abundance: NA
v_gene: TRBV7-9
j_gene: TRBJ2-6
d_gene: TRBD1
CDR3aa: CASSPHGQGTSGANVLTF
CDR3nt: TGTGCCAGCAGCCCCCATGGACAGGGTACTTCTGGGGCCAACGTCCTGACTTTC

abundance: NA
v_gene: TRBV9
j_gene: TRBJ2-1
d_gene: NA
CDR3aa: CASSVSSYEQFF
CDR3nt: TGTGCCAGCAGCGTAAGCTCATATGAGCAGTTCTTC

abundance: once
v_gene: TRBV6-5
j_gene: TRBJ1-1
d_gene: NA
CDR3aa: CASSYFRGSGEAFF
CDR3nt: TGTGCCAGCAGTTACTTCCGGGGTTCGGGTGAAGCTTTCTTT

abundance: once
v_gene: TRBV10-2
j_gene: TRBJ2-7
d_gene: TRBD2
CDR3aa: CASSGLAGGTYEQYF
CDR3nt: TGCGCCAGCAGTGGGCTAGCGGGAGGCACCTACGAGCAGTACTTC

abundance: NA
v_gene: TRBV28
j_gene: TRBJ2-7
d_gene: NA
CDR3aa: CASSLPIPYEQYF
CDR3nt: TGTGCCAGCAGTTTACCCATCCCCTACGAGCAGTACTTC

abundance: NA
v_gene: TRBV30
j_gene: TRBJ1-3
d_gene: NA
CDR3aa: CAWSKAEPGNTIYF
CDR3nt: TGTGCCTGGAGTAAGGCGGAACCCGGAAACACCATATATTTT

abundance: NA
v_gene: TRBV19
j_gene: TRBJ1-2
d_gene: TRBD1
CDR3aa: CASSPRDSNNYGYTF
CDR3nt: TGTGCCAGTAGCCCCCGGGACAGCAATAACTATGGCTACACCTTC

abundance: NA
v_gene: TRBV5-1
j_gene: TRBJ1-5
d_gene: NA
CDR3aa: CASSLVGASREAQHF
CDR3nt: TGCGCCAGCAGCTTGGTAGGGGCTTCCCGTGAGGCCCAGCATTTT

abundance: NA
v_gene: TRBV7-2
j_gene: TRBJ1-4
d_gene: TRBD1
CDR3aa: CASSWRQGGEKLFF
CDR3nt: TGTGCCAGCAGCTGGAGACAGGGCGGTGAAAAACTGTTTTTT

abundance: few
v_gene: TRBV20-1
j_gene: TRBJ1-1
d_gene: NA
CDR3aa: CSARQNTEAFF
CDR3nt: TGCAGTGCTAGACAGAACACTGAAGCTTTCTTT

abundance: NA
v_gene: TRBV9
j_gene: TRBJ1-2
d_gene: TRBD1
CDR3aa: CASSSGQGGGYTF
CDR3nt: TGTGCCAGCAGCTCTGGACAGGGAGGTGGCTACACCTTC

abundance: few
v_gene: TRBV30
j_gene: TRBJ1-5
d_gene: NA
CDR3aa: CAWSVQGNQPQHF
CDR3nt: TGTGCCTGGAGTGTGCAGGGGAATCAGCCCCAGCATTTT

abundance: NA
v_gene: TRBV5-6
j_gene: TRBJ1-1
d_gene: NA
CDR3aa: CASSWGRVDTEAFF
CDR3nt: TGTGCCAGCAGCTGGGGCAGGGTTGACACTGAAGCTTTCTTT

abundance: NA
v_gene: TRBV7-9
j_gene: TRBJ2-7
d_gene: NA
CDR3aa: CASSLGQRTYEQYF
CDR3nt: TGTGCCAGCAGCTTAGGACAGCGTACCTACGAGCAGTACTTC

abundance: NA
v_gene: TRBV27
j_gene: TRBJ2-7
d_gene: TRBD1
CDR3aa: CASSLETGSSYEQYF
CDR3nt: TGTGCCAGCAGTTTAGAGACAGGGTCCTCCTACGAGCAGTACTTC

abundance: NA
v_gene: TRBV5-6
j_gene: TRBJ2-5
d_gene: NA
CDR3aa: CASSFGGANQETQYF
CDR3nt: TGTGCCAGCAGCTTTGGGGGGGCTAACCAAGAGACCCAGTACTTC

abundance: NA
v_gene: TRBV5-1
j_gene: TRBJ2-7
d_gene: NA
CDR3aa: CASSPEGKQGGYEQYF
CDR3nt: TGCGCCAGCAGCCCCGAGGGTAAGCAGGGGGGCTACGAGCAGTACTTC